Described below is a single TCR beta chain sequence and its context. As yet, its antigen is unknown. This CDR3 has 15 residues. CDR1 LGHNA and CDR2 YSLEER come from the germline V gene. With V trimmed by 0 bases and J by 5 bases, 6 bases remained unmatched. The data belong to a study of molecular identifiers for immune sequencing clone quantification. Regarding the study as a whole: With a barcode shared among identical TCR molecules, highly expanded clone sizes could be underestimated.

Previously described methods and listed TCR primers produced bulk TCR libraries. MiXCR was run by TCRdb on the PCR reads, yielding one entry per CDR3 protein. The table shows 100,000 or so distinct CDR3 sequences, with 35% to 40% occurring only once. The chain is built from TRBV4-3 and TRBJ2-7; 8 nucleotides align to TRBD2. The material sequenced was naive CD8+ T cells from blood, with Jurkat cell RNA spiked in. Subset meaning: FACS-sorted CD8+CD4-CCR7+CD45RA+ naive T cells. This receptor was obtained from a human donor in good health. Some libraries in this study had Jurkat cell RNA spiked in. CDR3 protein: CASSQEPTSGNEQYF. In nucleotides, the CDR3 is TGCGCCAGCAGCCAAGAACCCACTAGCGGAAACGAGCAGTACTTC.